This TCR beta chain originates from a study of shared clonotypes between healthy human individuals. General observations from the study: Clonotypes which were not shared had lower generation probabilities than clonotypes that all four donors shared.

A note on this clone: The antigen remains unidentified.

Measured with immunoSEQ multiplex PCR; TCRdb has only the in-frame clones, and not every one. This table has some 650,000 clones, about 97% appearing once. CDR1 is MGHRA and CDR2 is YSYEKL in the germline V gene. V was pared by 1 base and J by 4 bases, with 7 bases of the junction left unmatched. The CDR3 extends over 15 amino acids. The chain carries TRBV4-1 and TRBJ2-7; 7 bases match TRBD2. Source material: naive CD4+ T cells sorted from blood. Subset in this sample: CD45RA+ positively selected. This TCR was sampled from a woman in her 30s in good health. CDR3 in amino acids: CASSQGAGVVYEQYF. The DNA of the CDR3 is TGCGCCAGCAGCCAAGGCGCGGGAGTAGTGTACGAGCAGTACTTC.